The sequence of this T cell receptor beta chain was determined in a study of response to subunit inactivated influenza vaccine. TCRdb called the RT-PCR reads again in MiXCR, with one record for every CDR3 protein. Of roughly 790,000 distinct CDR3 sequences listed, 21% were seen once; the top ten hold 9.5% to 13%. CDR1 and CDR2 from the germline V gene are SGHRS and YFSETQ. V was trimmed by 1 base and J by 4 bases, leaving 18 bases between them. This CDR3 region has 16 residues. Concerning this clonotype: Its matching antigen is unknown.

Findings of the study overall: Few additional T cells are recruited per seasonal influenza vaccination, authors suggested.

The TCR sequence derives from a man aged 45-60 years who received an inactivated influenza vaccine. The rearrangement joins TRBV5-1 to TRBJ2-7, with a weak D call TRBD1 (5 bases). The sample in question was PBMCs from blood, obtained about 5 days after vaccination. The CDR3 nucleotides read TGCGCCAGCAGCTTGTCCCTCGACCCGACAGCATACGAGCAGTACTTC. It codes for CASSLSLDPTAYEQYF.